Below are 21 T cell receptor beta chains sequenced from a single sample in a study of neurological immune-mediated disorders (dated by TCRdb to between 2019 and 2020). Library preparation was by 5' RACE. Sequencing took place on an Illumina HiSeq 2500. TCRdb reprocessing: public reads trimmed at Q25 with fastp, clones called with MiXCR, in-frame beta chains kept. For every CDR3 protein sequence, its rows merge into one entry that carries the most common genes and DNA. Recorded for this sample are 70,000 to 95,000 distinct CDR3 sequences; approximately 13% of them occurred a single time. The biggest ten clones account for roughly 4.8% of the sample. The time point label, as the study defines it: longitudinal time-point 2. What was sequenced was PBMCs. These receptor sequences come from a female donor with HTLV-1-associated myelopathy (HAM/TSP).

CDR3 in DNA: TGCGCCAGCAGCTTGTCGGGGTCGAACACCGGGGAGCTGTTTTTT. It yields the protein CASSLSGSNTGELFF. The V and J genes are TRBV5-1 and TRBJ2-2, with TRBD2 as a possible D gene (5 bases). Germline V gene data show CDR1 as SGHRS and CDR2 as YFSETQ. Trimming stripped 1 base from V and 0 bases from J, with 7 bases between. The CDR3 has 15 residues.

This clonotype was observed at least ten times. The CDR3 loop reads CASRPGPEETQYF. DNA for the CDR3: TGTGCCAGCAGACCGGGACCCGAAGAGACCCAGTACTTC. The chain is built from TRBV28 and TRBJ2-5; D is possibly TRBD1 or TRBD2 (5 bases each). The germline CDR1 and CDR2 sequences are MDHEN and SYDVKM. The CDR3 totals 13 residues. The V and J ends lost 6 bases and 3 bases respectively, with 11 bases between them.

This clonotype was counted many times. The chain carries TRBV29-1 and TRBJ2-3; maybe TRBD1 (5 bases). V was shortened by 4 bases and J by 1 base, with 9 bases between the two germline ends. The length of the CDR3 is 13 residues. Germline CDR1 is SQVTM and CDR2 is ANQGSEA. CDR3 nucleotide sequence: TGCAGCGTTGTCGTGACAGGCACAGATACGCAGTATTTT. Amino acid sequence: CSVVVTGTDTQYF.

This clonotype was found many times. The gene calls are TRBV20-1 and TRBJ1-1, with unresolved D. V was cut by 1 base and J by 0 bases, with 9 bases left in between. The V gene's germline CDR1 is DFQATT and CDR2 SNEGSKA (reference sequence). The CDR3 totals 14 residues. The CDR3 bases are TGCAGTGCTAGAGCAGGCGGGATGAACACTGAAGCTTTCTTT. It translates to CSARAGGMNTEAFF.

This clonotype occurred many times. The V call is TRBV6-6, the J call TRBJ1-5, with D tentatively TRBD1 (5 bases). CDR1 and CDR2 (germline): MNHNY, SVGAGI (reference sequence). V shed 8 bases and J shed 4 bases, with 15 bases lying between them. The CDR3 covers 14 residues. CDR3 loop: CASGLQGDNQPQHF. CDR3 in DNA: TGTGCCAGCGGTTTGCAGGGAGATAATCAGCCCCAGCATTTT.

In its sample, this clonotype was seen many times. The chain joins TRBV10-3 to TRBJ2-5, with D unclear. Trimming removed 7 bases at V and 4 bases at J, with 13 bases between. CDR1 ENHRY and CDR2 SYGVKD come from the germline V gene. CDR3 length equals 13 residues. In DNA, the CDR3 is TGTGCCATCACCTTTAGGGTCGGAGAGACCCAGTACTTC. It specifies CAITFRVGETQYF.

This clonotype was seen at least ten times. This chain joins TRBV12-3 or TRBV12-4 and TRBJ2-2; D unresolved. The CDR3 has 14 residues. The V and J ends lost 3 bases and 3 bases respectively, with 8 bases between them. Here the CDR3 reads CASSFQADTGELFF. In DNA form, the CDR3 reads TGTGCCAGCAGTTTTCAGGCCGACACCGGGGAGCTGTTTTTT.

CDR3 in amino acids: CASSAGTRDTQYF. The DNA of the CDR3 is TGTGCCAGCAGCGCAGGGACCAGAGATACGCAGTATTTT. The rearrangement joins TRBV11-2 to TRBJ2-3, with D possibly called TRBD1 or TRBD2 (5 bases each). The CDR3 totals 13 residues. Trimming stripped 5 bases from V and 5 bases from J, with 11 bases between. The germline gives CDR1 SGHAT, CDR2 FQNNGV.

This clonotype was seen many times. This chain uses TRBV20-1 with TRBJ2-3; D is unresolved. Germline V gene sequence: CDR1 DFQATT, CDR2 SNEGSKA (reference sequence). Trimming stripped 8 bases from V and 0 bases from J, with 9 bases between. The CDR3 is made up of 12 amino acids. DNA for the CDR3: TGCAGTACTACGGCTAGCACAGATACGCAGTATTTT. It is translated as CSTTASTDTQYF.

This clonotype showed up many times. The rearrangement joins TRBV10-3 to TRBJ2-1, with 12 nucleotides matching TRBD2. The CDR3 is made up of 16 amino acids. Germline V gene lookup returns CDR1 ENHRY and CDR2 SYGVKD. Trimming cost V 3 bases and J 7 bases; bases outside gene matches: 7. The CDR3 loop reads CAISDGTSGGQNEQFF. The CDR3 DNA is TGTGCCATCAGTGATGGTACTAGCGGGGGGCAAAATGAGCAGTTCTTC.

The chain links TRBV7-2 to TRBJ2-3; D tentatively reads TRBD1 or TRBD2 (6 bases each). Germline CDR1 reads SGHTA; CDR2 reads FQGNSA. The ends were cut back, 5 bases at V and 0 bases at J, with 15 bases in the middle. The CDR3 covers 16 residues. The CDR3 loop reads CASSPLGGPSTDTQYF. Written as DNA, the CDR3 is TGTGCCAGCAGCCCTCTGGGGGGCCCTAGCACAGATACGCAGTATTTT.

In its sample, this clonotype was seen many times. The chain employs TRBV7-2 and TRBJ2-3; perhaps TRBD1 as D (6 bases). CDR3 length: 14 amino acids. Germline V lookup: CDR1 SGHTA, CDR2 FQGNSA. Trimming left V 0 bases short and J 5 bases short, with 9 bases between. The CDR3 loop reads CASSLARGVDTQYF. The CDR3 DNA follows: TGTGCCAGCAGCTTAGCCAGGGGTGTAGATACGCAGTATTTT. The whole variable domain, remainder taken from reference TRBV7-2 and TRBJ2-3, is GAGVSQSPSNKVTEKGKDVELRCDPISGHTALYWYRQSLGQGLEFLIYFQGNSAPDKSGLPSDRFSAERTGGSVSTLTIQRTQQEDSAVYLCASSLARGVDTQYFGPGTRLTVL.

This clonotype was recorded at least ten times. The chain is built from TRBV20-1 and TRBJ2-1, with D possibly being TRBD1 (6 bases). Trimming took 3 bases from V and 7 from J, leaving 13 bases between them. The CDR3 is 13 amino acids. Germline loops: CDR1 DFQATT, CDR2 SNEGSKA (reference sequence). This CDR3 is CSASWGPGNEQFF. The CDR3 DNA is TGCAGTGCTAGTTGGGGGCCGGGTAATGAGCAGTTCTTC.

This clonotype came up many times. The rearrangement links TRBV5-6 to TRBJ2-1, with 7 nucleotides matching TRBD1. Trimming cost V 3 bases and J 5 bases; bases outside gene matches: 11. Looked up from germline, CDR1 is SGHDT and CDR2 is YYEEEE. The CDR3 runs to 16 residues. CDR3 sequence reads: CASSSMTGSNNNEQFF. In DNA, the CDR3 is TGTGCCAGCAGCTCAATGACAGGGTCGAACAACAATGAGCAGTTCTTC. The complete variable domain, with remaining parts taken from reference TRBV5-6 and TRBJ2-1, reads DAGVTQSPTHLIKTRGQQVTLRCSPKSGHDTVSWYQQALGQGPQFIFQYYEEEERQRGNFPDRFSGHQFPNYSSELNVNALLLGDSALYLCASSSMTGSNNNEQFFGPGTRLTVL.

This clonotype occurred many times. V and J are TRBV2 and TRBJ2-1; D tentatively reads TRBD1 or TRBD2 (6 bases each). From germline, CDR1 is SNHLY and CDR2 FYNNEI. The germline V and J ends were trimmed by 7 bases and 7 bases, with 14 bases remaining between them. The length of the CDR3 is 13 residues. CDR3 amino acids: CASIRGGPNEQFF. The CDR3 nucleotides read TGTGCCAGCATCCGAGGGGGGCCGAATGAGCAGTTCTTC.

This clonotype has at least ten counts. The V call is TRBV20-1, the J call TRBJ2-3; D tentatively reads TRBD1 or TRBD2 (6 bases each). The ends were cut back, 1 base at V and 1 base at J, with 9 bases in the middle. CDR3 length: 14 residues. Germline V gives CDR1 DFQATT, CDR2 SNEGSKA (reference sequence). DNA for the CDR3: TGCAGTGCTAGAGTTGGGGGGCGCACAGATACGCAGTATTTT. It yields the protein CSARVGGRTDTQYF.

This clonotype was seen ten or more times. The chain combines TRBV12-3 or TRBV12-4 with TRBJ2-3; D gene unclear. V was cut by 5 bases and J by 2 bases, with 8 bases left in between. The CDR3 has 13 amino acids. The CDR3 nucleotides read TGTGCCAGCAGTCCCGGCATCACAGATACGCAGTATTTT. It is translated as CASSPGITDTQYF.

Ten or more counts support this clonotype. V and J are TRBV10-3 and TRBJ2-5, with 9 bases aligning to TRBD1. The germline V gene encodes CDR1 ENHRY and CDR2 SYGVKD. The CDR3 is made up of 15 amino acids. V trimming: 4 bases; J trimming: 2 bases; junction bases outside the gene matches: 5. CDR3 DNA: TGTGCCATCAGTGTGCCCGGGACAGGGCAAGAGACCCAGTACTTC. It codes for CAISVPGTGQETQYF.

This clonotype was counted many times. CDR3 in amino acids: CASSQDGQSTDTQYF. CDR3 nucleotide sequence: TGCGCCAGCAGCCAAGACGGACAGAGCACAGATACGCAGTATTTT. The chain joins TRBV4-1 to TRBJ2-3; D perhaps matches TRBD1 (6 bases). The CDR3 contains 15 residues. V lost 0 bases, J lost 0 bases, and 7 bases lay in between. Looked up from germline, CDR1 is MGHRA and CDR2 is YSYEKL.

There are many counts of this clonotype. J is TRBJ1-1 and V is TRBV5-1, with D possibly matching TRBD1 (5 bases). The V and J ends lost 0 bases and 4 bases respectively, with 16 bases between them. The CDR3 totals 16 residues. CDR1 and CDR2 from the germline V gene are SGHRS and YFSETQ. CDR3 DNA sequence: TGCGCCAGCAGCTTGGCCCTGGCAGGGAAGGGCACTGAAGCTTTCTTT. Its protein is CASSLALAGKGTEAFF.

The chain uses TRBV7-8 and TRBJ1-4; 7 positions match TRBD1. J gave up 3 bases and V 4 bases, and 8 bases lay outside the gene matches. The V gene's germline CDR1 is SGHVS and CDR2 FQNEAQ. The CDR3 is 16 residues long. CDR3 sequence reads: CASSYLTGQPNEKLFF. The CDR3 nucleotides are TGTGCCAGCAGCTACCTAACGGGACAGCCTAATGAAAAACTGTTTTTT. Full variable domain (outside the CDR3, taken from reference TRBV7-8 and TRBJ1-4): GAGVSQSPRYKVAKRGQDVALRCDPISGHVSLFWYQQALGQGPEFLTYFQNEAQLDKSGLPSDRFFAERPEGSVSTLKIQRTQQEDSAVYLCASSYLTGQPNEKLFFGSGTQLSVL.